This TCR beta chain appears in the sequencing data of a study of Graves' ophthalmopathy and Graves' hyperthyroidism. Overall study findings and caveats: Blood also harbored most expanded thyroid clonotypes above 0.001 frequency.

Exclusion covered patients with other autoimmune diseases or uncontrolled infections (as well as pregnancy or lactation). This clonotype was seen at least ten times. Its antigen is unknown. This CDR3 is built from 14 residues. V lost 2 bases and J 7 bases, leaving 14 bases between the germline ends. Germline V gene data show CDR1 as SQVTM and CDR2 as ANQGSEA. Amplified material comprised TCR beta CDR3 regions derived from RNA transcripts. Second-round multiplex PCR came after first-round RT-PCR with HTBI primers. TCRdb re-called the multiplex PCR reads through MiXCR, storing one row per CDR3 protein. The repertoire holds approximately 150,000 distinct CDR3 sequences, with roughly two fifths as singletons.

Sample: peripheral blood. The rearrangement links TRBV29-1 to TRBJ2-2; D is possibly TRBD1 (6 bases). This TCR was sampled from a man aged 25 to 40 with Graves' ophthalmopathy. The CDR3 loop is CSVEWNRVGGELFF. DNA of the CDR3: TGCAGCGTTGAATGGAACAGGGTCGGCGGGGAGCTGTTTTTT.